This TCR beta chain was captured in a study of identical twins. Only healthy Caucasians were included as donors. A universal primer site came from template switching; cDNA carried unique molecular identifiers. TCRdb itself ran the 5' RACE reads through MiXCR, one entry per CDR3 protein. This table has some 1,600,000 distinct CDR3 sequences, less than 40% appearing once. Regarding the study as a whole: Invariant cells of the MAIT and iNKT types might have partly distorted the zero-insertion analyses.

Concerning this clonotype: Its antigen is unidentified.

The receptor comes from a newborn girl in good health. The sequenced material came from cord blood.

The CDR3 coding sequence is TGTGCCAGCAGTTTACACAGGGTGGAAAACACTGAAGCTTTCTTT. Encoded protein: CASSLHRVENTEAFF. The gene calls are TRBV27 and TRBJ1-1; weak D call: TRBD1 (6 bases). V was shortened by 2 bases and J by 2 bases, with 12 bases between the two germline ends. This CDR3 contains 15 residues. Germline assignment: CDR1 MNHEY and CDR2 SMNVEV (reference sequence).